A selection of T cell receptor beta chains follows, all from one sample in a study of cytomegalovirus exposure and HLA in healthy donors. TCRdb's table, derived via immunoSEQ multiplex PCR, lists solely in-frame clones and lacks some. The repertoire includes 150,000 to 200,000 clones, around three quarters of them detected once, and about 2.5% sits in the top ten. What was sequenced was PBMCs. The receptor source for this set is a woman aged 50 to 60 in good health and CMV-seronegative. The CDR3 runs from the conserved cysteine through the conserved F or W. The D gene is left open where the match is weak. Clone size, where shown, is once, few, many, or a class for clones that have expanded.

J gene,clone size,V gene,D gene,CDR3 DNA,CDR3 protein
TRBJ1-2,-,TRBV4-1,-,TGCGCCAGCAGCCAAGGACTGTACGACTATGGCTACACCTTC,CASSQGLYDYGYTF
TRBJ2-3,-,TRBV7-9,TRBD2,TGTGCCAGCAGCATGGTAGCGGGACAAGATACGCAGTCTTTT,CASSMVAGQDTQSF
TRBJ2-2,once,TRBV7-3,TRBD2,TGTGCCAGCTCGGGAGGGCCCCACACCGGGGAGCTGTTTTTT,CASSGGPHTGELFF
TRBJ2-5,-,TRBV7-2,TRBD2,TGTGCCAGCAGCTTAGCGCTGCGGGGGGGGAGACAAGAGACCCAGTACTTC,CASSLALRGGRQETQYF
TRBJ2-1,-,TRBV2,-,TGTGCCAGCAGCGCTAGACAGGTCCGGAATGAGCAGTTCTTC,CASSARQVRNEQFF
TRBJ2-1,-,TRBV20-1,-,TGCAGTGCTAGAGATCGGAATGAGCAGTTCTTC,CSARDRNEQFF
TRBJ2-7,once,TRBV6-5,TRBD2,TGTGCCAGCAGTCCTAGGGGACTAGGCGTCTTCGAGCAGTACTTC,CASSPRGLGVFEQYF
TRBJ2-7,once,TRBV7-9,-,TGTTCCAGCAGCTCAAGAGGACAGTTCTCCAAGCAGTACTTC,CSSSSRGQFSKQYF
TRBJ2-6,-,TRBV28,TRBD2,TGTGCCAGCTCATGGGGGGGGACTGGGGCCAACGTCCTGACTTTC,CASSWGGTGANVLTF
TRBJ2-3,-,TRBV12-5,-,TGTGCTAGTGGTCGACGGGGAGTCACAGATACGCAGTATTTT,CASGRRGVTDTQYF
TRBJ2-5,-,TRBV9,TRBD1,TGTGCCAGCGGGGGACAGGGGGCGTCCGGGGAGACCCAGTACTTC,CASGGQGASGETQYF
TRBJ2-1,once,TRBV2,-,TGTGCCAGCAGTGATTTTCTGAGGCGGAAGAGGCGGGACAATGAGCAGTTCTTC,CASSDFLRRKRRDNEQFF
TRBJ2-3,-,TRBV28,-,TGTGCCAGCAGTTTAGTTACCGTCGGGACAGATACGCAGTATTTT,CASSLVTVGTDTQYF
TRBJ2-6,-,TRBV7-9,TRBD1,TGTGCCAGCAGCTTCCCGGGGGGACAGGGCGCCTCTGGGGCCAACGTCCTGACTTTC,CASSFPGGQGASGANVLTF
TRBJ1-1,-,TRBV5-1,-,TGCGCCAGCAGCTTGGGTACGGGGAAGGGTACTGAAGCTTTCTTT,CASSLGTGKGTEAFF
TRBJ2-7,-,TRBV19,TRBD2,TGTGCCAGTAGCCGACTAGCGGGAGTGAGGGAGCAGTACTTC,CASSRLAGVREQYF
TRBJ2-1,-,TRBV6-1,TRBD1,TGTGCCAGCAGTAAAGGACAGGGGGGAAATGAGCAGTTCTTC,CASSKGQGGNEQFF
TRBJ2-1,-,TRBV5-1,TRBD1,TGCGCCAGCAGCTTGGTTAGCCCCGGCAGGGGGCGAAATGAGCAGTTCTTC,CASSLVSPGRGRNEQFF
TRBJ1-2,-,TRBV18,TRBD1,TGTGCCAGCTCACTACCACAGGGGTTTGTCACCTTC,CASSLPQGFVTF
TRBJ2-7,-,TRBV7-2,TRBD2,TGTGCCAGCAGCTTAGGGACTAGCCGGACCTACGAGCAGTACTTC,CASSLGTSRTYEQYF
TRBJ2-1,-,TRBV7-2,TRBD1,TGTGCCAGCAGCCCTGGACAGGGTCCTAAAAATGAGCAGTTCTTC,CASSPGQGPKNEQFF
TRBJ1-5,few,TRBV28,-,TGTGCCAGCAGCCCCGGGGGGGAGCGAAATCAGCCCCAGCATTTT,CASSPGGERNQPQHF
TRBJ1-4,-,TRBV7-3,-,TGTGCCAGCAGCTTAAGCCCCCAGGGGCACTATAATTGGGTGCATGAAAAACTGTTTTTT,CASSLSPQGHYNWVHEKLFF
TRBJ1-1,few,TRBV5-1,TRBD1,TGCGCCAGCAGCTCAGACAGGGGAAACATGAACACTGAAGCTTTCTTT,CASSSDRGNMNTEAFF
TRBJ1-5,once,TRBV6-5,-,TGTGCCAGCAGCCTGACAGCTAATCAGCCCCAGCATTTT,CASSLTANQPQHF
TRBJ1-3,-,TRBV6-5,-,TGTGCCAGCAGTTACTCGCAGGTTGGATCTGGAAACACCATATATTTT,CASSYSQVGSGNTIYF
TRBJ2-5,-,TRBV29-1,-,TGCAGCGTTGATGGTCAGGGCGGGGTGAGGCGGGAGACCCAGTACTTC,CSVDGQGGVRRETQYF
TRBJ2-4,-,TRBV28,-,TGTGCCAGCAGTTCCCCCTCGGGACTCTACGCCATAGCCAAAAACATTCAGTACTTC,CASSSPSGLYAIAKNIQYF
TRBJ2-7,few,TRBV28,-,TGTGCCAGCAGTTTAAACAGAGCCTACGAGCAGTACTTC,CASSLNRAYEQYF
TRBJ1-1,-,TRBV5-6,TRBD1,TGTGCCAGCAGCCTACCGGGACAGGGTATTGGTACTGAAGCTTTCTTT,CASSLPGQGIGTEAFF
TRBJ2-7,-,TRBV10-3,TRBD2,TGTGCCATCTCTGACTCGGGAGGGCCGGCCGAGCAGTACTTC,CAISDSGGPAEQYF
TRBJ2-2,-,TRBV4-1,TRBD2,TGCGCCAGCAGCCAAGTTCAACTAGCGGGAGAATCCGGGGAGCTGTTTTTT,CASSQVQLAGESGELFF
TRBJ2-7,-,TRBV7-2,TRBD1,TGTGCCAGCAGCATAGGAGGGGTTGGGACAGGAGTTTCCTACGAGCAGTACTTC,CASSIGGVGTGVSYEQYF
TRBJ2-1,-,TRBV4-3,-,TGCGCCAGCAGCCATGGATCTGGGGCCCCCTACAATGAGCAGTTCTTC,CASSHGSGAPYNEQFF
TRBJ2-1,-,TRBV11-2,-,TGTGCCAGCAGCTTACATCAGGTTTACAATGAGCAGTTCTTC,CASSLHQVYNEQFF
TRBJ1-2,-,TRBV29-1,-,TGCAGCGTTGAAGATCGTACAGTCTATGGCTACACCTTC,CSVEDRTVYGYTF
TRBJ1-2,-,TRBV6-1,TRBD1,TGTGCCAGCAGGGACAGGGGCTCTAACTATGGCTACACCTTC,CASRDRGSNYGYTF
TRBJ2-7,-,TRBV11-2,-,TGTGCCAGCAGCTCCAGGGGAACAGGCTACGAGCAGTACTTC,CASSSRGTGYEQYF
TRBJ2-1,-,TRBV7-3,-,TGTGCCAGCAGCAAACGCCCCACAGGGAGCTCCTACAATGAGCAGTTCTTC,CASSKRPTGSSYNEQFF
TRBJ1-2,once,TRBV4-1,-,TGCGCCAGCCTACCTGATGCGGGGCTGGGCTACACCTTC,CASLPDAGLGYTF
TRBJ2-1,-,TRBV6-4,TRBD1,TGTGCCAGCAGTGGGGACAGCGGCTACAATGAGCAGTTCTTC,CASSGDSGYNEQFF
TRBJ2-5,-,TRBV5-4,TRBD1,TGTGCCAGCAGGCCCGGGACAGGACTACAAGAGACCCAGTACTTC,CASRPGTGLQETQYF
TRBJ2-7,few,TRBV18,-,TGTGCCAGCTCACGAGACAGGCAACTCTACGAGCAGTACTTC,CASSRDRQLYEQYF
TRBJ1-1,-,TRBV18,TRBD1,TGTGCCAGCTCACCTGTGGGGACAGGAGGGACTGAAGCTTTCTTT,CASSPVGTGGTEAFF
TRBJ2-5,few,TRBV14,-,TGTGCCAGCAGCCAAGCCAGACAGATCCAAGAGACCCAGTACTTC,CASSQARQIQETQYF
TRBJ1-5,-,TRBV7-8,TRBD1,TGTGCCAGCAGCTTTCAGACAGGGGGCGGGCAGCCCCAGCATTTT,CASSFQTGGGQPQHF
TRBJ2-5,-,TRBV7-3,TRBD1,TGTGCCAGCAGCTTATCTGGGACAGAAGGAGAGACCCAGTACTTC,CASSLSGTEGETQYF
TRBJ2-3,-,TRBV30,TRBD2,TGTGCCGGAGGGACTAGGAGAACAGATACGCAGTATTTT,CAGGTRRTDTQYF
TRBJ1-1,-,TRBV5-5,TRBD1,TGTGCCAGCAGCACACAGGGGGGGATTACTGAAGCTTTCTTT,CASSTQGGITEAFF